Shown below are 18 T cell receptor beta chains from a single sample sequenced in a study of shared clonotypes between healthy human individuals. The data were produced by immunoSEQ multiplex PCR, yet TCRdb's version contains in-frame clones alone and is incomplete. This sample has roughly 500,000 clones, with roughly 80% found just once. The specimen sequenced was PBMCs. These receptors all stem from a woman in her forties in good health. Some clones in this sample may be carry-over from other donors' samples.

The J gene is TRBJ2-1, the V gene TRBV4-2; 12 bases are a match to TRBD2. The CDR3 totals 16 residues. The germline V gene has CDR1 LGHNA and CDR2 YNFKEQ. V lost 4 bases and J lost 7; bases outside the gene matches: 8. In DNA, the CDR3 is TGTGCCAGCAGCCGAGCGACTAGCGGGAGTGGGAATGAGCAGTTCTTC. Amino acid sequence: CASSRATSGSGNEQFF.

V gene TRBV30 combines with J gene TRBJ2-7, with 10 bases that match TRBD2. With V trimmed by 1 base and J by 2 bases, 2 bases remained unmatched. This CDR3 has 14 residues. Germline CDR1 and CDR2: GTSNPN and SVGIG (reference sequence). The CDR3 spells CAWSALAGAYEQYF. CDR3 sequence (DNA): TGTGCCTGGAGTGCGCTAGCGGGAGCCTACGAGCAGTACTTC.

This chain connects TRBV28 to TRBJ1-3; D call uncertain. With 4 bases removed from V and 4 bases from J, the gap between germline ends came to 17 bases. This CDR3 is built from 16 residues. Germline V gene sequence: CDR1 MDHEN, CDR2 SYDVKM. The CDR3: CASSSPDPVGGNTIYF. The CDR3 nucleotides read TGTGCCAGCAGTTCACCGGACCCGGTGGGGGGAAACACCATATATTTT.

The genes are TRBV15 and TRBJ2-1; tentative D call: TRBD1 (6 bases). V shed 1 base and J shed 6 bases, with 19 bases lying between them. Germline V gives CDR1 LNHNV, CDR2 YYDKDF (reference sequence). This CDR3 region has 17 residues. CDR3 sequence (DNA): TGTGCCACCAGCAGAGCCCCCGGGACACAAAAGGGCAATGAGCAGTTCTTC. It yields the protein CATSRAPGTQKGNEQFF.

This rearrangement joins TRBV11-2 to TRBJ1-4; no firm D call. This CDR3 has 14 amino acids. V was cut by 4 bases and J by 0 bases, with 6 bases left in between. In germline, CDR1 is SGHAT, CDR2 FQNNGV. This CDR3 is CASSSTATNEKLFF. The CDR3 nucleotides are TGTGCCAGCAGCTCGACGGCAACTAATGAAAAACTGTTTTTT. Complete variable domain (other parts from reference TRBV11-2 and TRBJ1-4): EAGVAQSPRYKIIEKRQSVAFWCNPISGHATLYWYQQILGQGPKLLIQFQNNGVVDDSQLPKDRFSAERLKGVDSTLKIQPAKLEDSAVYLCASSSTATNEKLFFGSGTQLSVL.

In its sample, this clone was seen once. The chain couples TRBV28 to TRBJ1-4; maybe TRBD1 (6 bases). V lost 3 bases and J 0 bases, leaving 11 bases between the germline ends. Germline CDR1 reads MDHEN; CDR2 reads SYDVKM. This CDR3 has 16 residues. CDR3 residues: CASSFPGAATNEKLFF. The CDR3 region has the DNA TGTGCCAGCAGTTTTCCAGGGGCGGCAACTAATGAAAAACTGTTTTTT.

The table lists this clone with many counts. The rearrangement links TRBV5-5 to TRBJ1-5, with a tentative D call TRBD1 (5 bases). The CDR3 totals 13 residues. Germline lookup yields CDR1 SGHKS and CDR2 YYEKEE (reference sequence). The V end lost 2 bases, the J end lost 4 bases, and 7 bases lay between the germline ends. The chain's CDR3 is CASSFRVNQPQHF. The CDR3 region has the DNA TGTGCCAGCAGCTTCAGGGTTAATCAGCCCCAGCATTTT.

The count of this clone is one. The J gene is TRBJ1-1, the V gene TRBV15; tentatively, D is TRBD1 (6 bases). This CDR3 region has 14 residues. Trimming removed 8 bases at V and 1 base at J, with 14 bases between. Germline CDR1 reads LNHNV; CDR2 reads YYDKDF (reference sequence). The CDR3 is CATVAGHANTEAFF. CDR3 sequence (DNA): TGTGCCACCGTCGCGGGACACGCGAACACTGAAGCTTTCTTT.

This clone came up a few times. The chain combines TRBV6-6 with TRBJ2-7; D could derive from TRBD1 or TRBD2 (7 bases each). Germline V gene lookup returns CDR1 MNHNY and CDR2 SVGAGI (reference sequence). The CDR3 is made up of 14 amino acids. Trimming shortened V by 4 bases and J by 6 bases, and 16 bases separated the two germline ends. CDR3 sequence (DNA): TGTGCCAGCAGTTTTTATCAGGGGGGGGTCGAGCAGTACTTC. It encodes CASSFYQGGVEQYF.

V and J are TRBV7-3 and TRBJ2-1; the match to TRBD2 covers 7 bases. Per the germline V gene, CDR1 is SGHTA and CDR2 is FQGTGA. The CDR3 has 15 amino acids. The J segment lost 4 bases and the V segment lost 5 bases, leaving 8 bases of the junction unmatched. CDR3 nucleotides: TGTGCCAGCAGCCCCGGACTAGGAGGGTACAATGAGCAGTTCTTC. It specifies CASSPGLGGYNEQFF.

The chain has TRBV19 and TRBJ1-1; 8 bases are shared with TRBD1. CDR1 is LNHDA, CDR2 SQIVND, per germline (reference sequence). CDR3 length equals 14 residues. Losses at the gene ends were 5 bases for V and 2 bases for J; bases not matched to a gene: 4. The CDR3 nucleotides are TGTGCCAGTAGTCCAGGACAGGGTAACACTGAAGCTTTCTTT. Its protein is CASSPGQGNTEAFF.

Note on this clone: This CDR3 is also generated by other DNA sequences in the sample. The chain couples TRBV5-1 to TRBJ1-4; D not certain. This CDR3 has 13 amino acids. Trimming shortened V by 0 bases and J by 8 bases, and 8 bases separated the two germline ends. In germline, CDR1 is SGHRS, CDR2 YFSETQ. The CDR3 nucleotides read TGCGCCAGCAGCTTGGGGGTTGGGGAAAAACTGTTTTTT. Translating it yields CASSLGVGEKLFF. The full variable domain, rest sourced from reference TRBV5-1 and TRBJ1-4, is KAGVTQTPRYLIKTRGQQVTLSCSPISGHRSVSWYQQTPGQGLQFLFEYFSETQRNKGNFPGRFSGRQFSNSRSEMNVSTLELGDSALYLCASSLGVGEKLFFGSGTQLSVL.

J is TRBJ1-2 and V is TRBV6-1; TRBD1 matches at 7 bases. With V trimmed by 1 base and J by 5 bases, 7 bases remained unmatched. Germline CDR1 is MNHNS and CDR2 is SASEGT. This CDR3 region has 15 residues. CDR3 loop: CASSEDRGGAYGYTF. The DNA for the CDR3 is TGTGCCAGCAGTGAAGATAGAGGGGGCGCGTATGGCTACACCTTC.

This sequence joins TRBV5-1 and TRBJ1-4; D is perhaps TRBD1 (6 bases). The CDR3 length is 16 residues. Germline CDR1 and CDR2: SGHRS and YFSETQ. V shed 2 bases and J shed 0 bases, with 11 bases lying between them. In DNA, the CDR3 is TGCGCCAGCAGCTTAACTACAGGGACAACTAATGAAAAACTGTTTTTT. Protein product: CASSLTTGTTNEKLFF.

This clone was recorded many times. The chain uses TRBV11-2 and TRBJ2-7; 8 bases match TRBD1. The CDR3 is 14 residues long. The germline CDR1 and CDR2 sequences are SGHAT and FQNNGV. V dropped 4 bases and J dropped 0; count of bases not matched to a gene: 2. CDR3 sequence reads: CASSWTGNSYEQYF. As DNA, the CDR3 is TGTGCCAGCAGCTGGACAGGGAACTCCTACGAGCAGTACTTC. Together with reference TRBV11-2 and TRBJ2-7, the CDR3 gives the full variable domain: EAGVAQSPRYKIIEKRQSVAFWCNPISGHATLYWYQQILGQGPKLLIQFQNNGVVDDSQLPKDRFSAERLKGVDSTLKIQPAKLEDSAVYLCASSWTGNSYEQYFGPGTRLTVT.

The CDR3 DNA is TGCGCCAGCAGCCATTATCAGGACAGATCCACAGATACGCAGTATTTT. Amino acids: CASSHYQDRSTDTQYF. The chain is built from TRBV4-3 and TRBJ2-3, with D possibly matching TRBD1 (6 bases). CDR1 and CDR2 (germline): LGHNA, YSLEER. Trimming took off 3 bases at V and 2 bases at J, with 15 bases between the two ends. This CDR3 has 16 residues.

This clone was found a few times. This chain links TRBV7-9 with TRBJ1-2; TRBD1 matches 7 bases. The germline gives CDR1 SEHNR, CDR2 FQNEAQ (reference sequence). CDR3 size: 13 residues. Germline trimming cut 5 bases from V and 6 bases from J; bases unmatched to any gene: 6. The CDR3 is CASSPRQGDGYTF. The CDR3 coding sequence is TGTGCCAGCAGCCCTCGACAGGGCGATGGCTACACCTTC.

The rearrangement links TRBV28 to TRBJ2-6; no definite D call. The CDR3 runs 15 residues. Germline V lookup: CDR1 MDHEN, CDR2 SYDVKM. Between the trimmed V and J ends, which lost 7 bases and 1 base, there was a span of 11 bases. The CDR3, as DNA: TGTGCCAGCACCAACATGGGGTCTGGGGCCAACGTCCTGACTTTC. It translates to CASTNMGSGANVLTF.